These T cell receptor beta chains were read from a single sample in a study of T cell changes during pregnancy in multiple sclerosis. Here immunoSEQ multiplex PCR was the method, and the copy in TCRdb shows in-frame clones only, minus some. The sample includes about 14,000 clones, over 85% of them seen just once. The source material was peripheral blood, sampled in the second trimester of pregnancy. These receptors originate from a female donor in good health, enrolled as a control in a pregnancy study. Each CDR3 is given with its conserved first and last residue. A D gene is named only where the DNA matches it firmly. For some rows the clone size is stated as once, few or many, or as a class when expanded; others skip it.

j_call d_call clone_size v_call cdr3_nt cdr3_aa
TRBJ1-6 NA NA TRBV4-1 TGCGCCAGCAGCCAAAATTTATTTGGCTTGGCGCGGGGTAATTCACCCCTCCACTTT CASSQNLFGLARGNSPLHF
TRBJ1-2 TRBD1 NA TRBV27 TGTGCCAGCAGTCCTTTGGCAGGGGGCTTTTCAACCTATGGCTACACCTTC CASSPLAGGFSTYGYTF
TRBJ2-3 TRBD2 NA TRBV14 TGTGCCAGCAGCCTACTCTGGACTAGCGGGACAGATACGCAGTATTTT CASSLLWTSGTDTQYF
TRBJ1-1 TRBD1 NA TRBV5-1 TGCGCCAGCAGCTTTACAGGGGGTACTGAAGCTTTCTTT CASSFTGGTEAFF
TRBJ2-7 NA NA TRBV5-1 TGCGCCAGCAGCTTGGTTCCAGGGGCCTACGAGCAGTACTTC CASSLVPGAYEQYF
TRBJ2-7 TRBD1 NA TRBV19 TGTGCCAGTAGGGGTGGGACAGGGGGCTACGAGCAGTACTTC CASRGGTGGYEQYF
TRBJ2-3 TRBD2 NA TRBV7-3 TGTGCCAGCAGCCCCATTAGCGGGGGGGCCAGAGATACGCAGTATTTT CASSPISGGARDTQYF
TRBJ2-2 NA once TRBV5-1 TGCGCCAGCAGCCGCGGGACGGCGAACACCGGGGAGCTGTTTTTT CASSRGTANTGELFF
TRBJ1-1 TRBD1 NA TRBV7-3 TGTGCCAGCAGTCTCAGGGGGTTGAACACTGAAGCTTTCTTT CASSLRGLNTEAFF
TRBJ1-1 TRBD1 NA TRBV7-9 TGTGCCAGCAGCTCTGCATCCGGGACAGGAGGAACTGAAGCTTTCTTT CASSSASGTGGTEAFF
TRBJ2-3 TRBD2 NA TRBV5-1 TGCGCCAGCAGCTTGGGGACTAGCTTGACTACAGATACGCAGTATTTT CASSLGTSLTTDTQYF
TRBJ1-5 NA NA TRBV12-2 TGTGCAAGTCGCCACACCCTTGGGGCAAGTCAGCCCCAGCATTTT CASRHTLGASQPQHF
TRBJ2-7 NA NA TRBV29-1 TGCAGCGTTGATAGCCAGGGGAGGGCCGGCGAGCAGTACTTC CSVDSQGRAGEQYF
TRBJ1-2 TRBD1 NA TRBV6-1 TGTGCCAGCAGTGAAGGGACAGGGGGCTATGGCTACACCTTC CASSEGTGGYGYTF
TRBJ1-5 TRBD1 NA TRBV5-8 TGTGCCAGCAGCTTAGAAACGGACAGGGGGCTCCATCAGCCCCAGCATTTT CASSLETDRGLHQPQHF
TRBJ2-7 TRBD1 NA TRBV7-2 TGTGCCAGCAGCTTTCAAATTGGTGGACAGGGGGCCTACGAGCAGTACTTC CASSFQIGGQGAYEQYF
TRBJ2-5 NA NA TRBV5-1 TGCGCCAGCAGCTTGGGGAGTCGGGAGACCCAGTACTTC CASSLGSRETQYF
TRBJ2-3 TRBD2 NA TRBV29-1 TGCAGCGTTGGTTTACTAGCGGAAGTTACAGATACGCAGTATTTT CSVGLLAEVTDTQYF
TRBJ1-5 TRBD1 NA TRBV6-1 TGTGCCAGCCTGGGCAGGGGGAATCAGCCCCAGCATTTT CASLGRGNQPQHF
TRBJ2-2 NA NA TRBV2 TGTGCCACCCGGGGTTCGGGACTCTATAACACCGGGGAGCTGTTTTTT CATRGSGLYNTGELFF
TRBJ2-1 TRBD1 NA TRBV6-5 TGTGCCAGCAGTTCAGCCGGGACAGGGGAATATGAGCAGTTCTTC CASSSAGTGEYEQFF
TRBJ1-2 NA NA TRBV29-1 TGCAGCGGAGGAGAGTCGGGAACCTTCTATGGCTACACCTTC CSGGESGTFYGYTF
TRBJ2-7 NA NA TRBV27 TGTGCCAGCAGTCGCCGGAGACAGGACTACGAGCAGTACTTC CASSRRRQDYEQYF
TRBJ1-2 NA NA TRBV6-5 TGTGCCAGCAGTTACTACAGGGACTATGGCTACACCTTC CASSYYRDYGYTF
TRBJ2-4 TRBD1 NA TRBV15 TGTGCCACCATGAACAGGGGTAGAGGGGACATTCAGTACTTC CATMNRGRGDIQYF
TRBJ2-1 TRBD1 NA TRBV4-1 TGCGCCAGCAGACGGACAGGGGAAAGGGAGCAGTTCTTC CASRRTGEREQFF
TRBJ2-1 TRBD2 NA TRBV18 TGTGCCAGCTCACCTGGACTAGAAAAGGAGCAGTTCTTC CASSPGLEKEQFF
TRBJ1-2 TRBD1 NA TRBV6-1 TGTGCCAGCAGTGAAGCGAGGGGGACAGGCTATGGCTACACCTTC CASSEARGTGYGYTF
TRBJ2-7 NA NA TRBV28 TGTGCCCTACCGGGCGGGGCATCGGACGAGCAGTACTTC CALPGGASDEQYF
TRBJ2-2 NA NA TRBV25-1 TGTGCCAGCAGTGGGAGCGACGACACCGGGGAGCTGTTTTTT CASSGSDDTGELFF
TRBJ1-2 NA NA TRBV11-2 TGTGCCAGCAGCTCAGGAGCTCAGGGGTGGAATGGCTACACCTTC CASSSGAQGWNGYTF
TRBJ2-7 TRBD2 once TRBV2 TGTGCCAGCATACCGGGACTAGCGATCTACGAGCAGTACTTC CASIPGLAIYEQYF
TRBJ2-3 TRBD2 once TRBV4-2 TGTGCCAGCAGCCGCGGAGTTAGCGGGCTAGCGGGGGGGGATACGCAGTATTTT CASSRGVSGLAGGDTQYF
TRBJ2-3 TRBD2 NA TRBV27 TGTGCCAGCAGCTTTGGACTAGCGGGGGCCACAGATACGCAGTATTTT CASSFGLAGATDTQYF
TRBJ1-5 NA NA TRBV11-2 TGTGCCAGCAGCTTAGGCGCGGATCAGCCCCAGCATTTT CASSLGADQPQHF
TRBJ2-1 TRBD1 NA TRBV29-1 TGCAGCGTTGAAGGGGAGGCAGGGGGCGCGTGGAGTGAGCAGTTCTTC CSVEGEAGGAWSEQFF
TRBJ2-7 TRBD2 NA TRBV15 TGTGCCACCAGCAGGGCTAGCGGGGGGGCGGAGCAGTACTTC CATSRASGGAEQYF